These 21 T cell receptor beta chains originate from one sample sequenced in a study of blood T cell repertoires in COVID-19. The method was immunoSEQ multiplex PCR; TCRdb's version includes in-frame clones alone and lacks a portion of them. Of hundreds of thousands of clones listed, 85% to 90% are singletons. Sequenced material: peripheral blood. The receptors come from a woman in her twenties or thirties with COVID-19, enrolled during active disease.

The chain joins TRBV10-3 to TRBJ2-5, with TRBD2 identical over 14 bases. CDR3 length: 19 residues. The V and J ends lost 11 bases and 4 bases, in that order; junction bases with no gene match: 21. The germline V gene has CDR1 ENHRY and CDR2 SYGVKD. The CDR3 spells CAPREGTSGRTPKGETQYF. The CDR3 coding sequence is TGTGCCCCACGCGAGGGGACTAGCGGGAGAACCCCCAAGGGAGAGACCCAGTACTTC.

This clone was counted once. The rearrangement joins TRBV10-2 to TRBJ1-1; the D is unclear. CDR3 length: 14 residues. Germline V gene lookup returns CDR1 WSHSY and CDR2 SAAADI. The ends were cut back, 2 bases at V and 7 bases at J, with 14 bases in the middle. The CDR3: CASSEIGAGGEAFF. The CDR3 region has the DNA TGCGCCAGCAGTGAGATAGGAGCGGGAGGTGAAGCTTTCTTT.

The V gene is TRBV5-5, the J gene TRBJ1-4; unclear D gene. Germline V gene lookup returns CDR1 SGHKS and CDR2 YYEKEE (reference sequence). This CDR3 is built from 20 residues. The germline V and J ends were trimmed by 0 bases and 0 bases, with 21 bases remaining between them. This CDR3 reads CASSLVATPPWGATNEKLFF. The DNA for the CDR3 is TGTGCCAGCAGCTTGGTTGCAACCCCTCCGTGGGGAGCAACTAATGAAAAACTGTTTTTT.

The chain uses TRBV7-9 and TRBJ2-1; no clear D. Germline V gene data show CDR1 as SEHNR and CDR2 as FQNEAQ (reference sequence). The CDR3 covers 15 residues. V lost 8 bases and J 0 bases, leaving 14 bases between the germline ends. This CDR3 reads CASVLDMSSYNEQFF. DNA of the CDR3: TGTGCCAGCGTTTTAGACATGAGCTCCTACAATGAGCAGTTCTTC.

V is TRBV2 and J is TRBJ2-5; D gene ambiguous. V lost 6 bases, J lost 0 bases, and 11 bases lay in between. In germline, CDR1 is SNHLY, CDR2 FYNNEI. The CDR3 length is 14 residues. The CDR3 region is CASRANNYQETQYF. In DNA form, the CDR3 reads TGTGCCAGCAGGGCCAACAATTACCAAGAGACCCAGTACTTC.

The chain combines TRBV27 with TRBJ2-1; D is perhaps TRBD1 (6 bases). This CDR3 contains 15 residues. Germline CDR1 is MNHEY and CDR2 is SMNVEV (reference sequence). Between the trimmed V and J ends, which lost 8 bases and 0 bases, there was a span of 14 bases. The CDR3 here is CASCLGTFSYNEQFF. CDR3 nucleotide sequence: TGTGCCAGCTGCCTAGGGACATTCTCCTACAATGAGCAGTTCTTC.

The V gene is TRBV14, the J gene TRBJ2-1, with 8 bases lining up with TRBD1. Germline assignment: CDR1 SGHDN and CDR2 FVKESK. This CDR3 region has 15 residues. With V trimmed by 4 bases and J by 3 bases, 5 bases remained unmatched. The DNA for the CDR3 is TGTGCCAGCAGCCGTACAGGGGGAAGCTACAATGAGCAGTTCTTC. It specifies CASSRTGGSYNEQFF.

This clone appeared a few times. This rearrangement joins TRBV6-5 to TRBJ1-5, with D possibly TRBD1 on 5 matching bases. The germline gives CDR1 MNHEY, CDR2 SVGAGI. The CDR3 runs to 15 residues. V lost 3 bases to trimming and J lost 0 bases, with 9 bases between them. CDR3 coding DNA: TGTGCCAGCAGTTATTCCCAGGGTAGCAATCAGCCCCAGCATTTT. This sequence encodes CASSYSQGSNQPQHF.

The chain recombines TRBV27 with TRBJ2-1; 13 nucleotides agree with TRBD2. V was clipped by 3 bases and J by 6 bases; unmatched bases: 2. Germline V gene lookup returns CDR1 MNHEY and CDR2 SMNVEV (reference sequence). CDR3 length: 15 residues. For the CDR3, the DNA is TGTGCCAGCAGTTTTGGGACTAGCGGGATCAATGAGCAGTTCTTC. Its translation: CASSFGTSGINEQFF.

The rearrangement links TRBV19 to TRBJ1-5; 9 nucleotides agree with TRBD1. The CDR3 extends over 13 amino acids. Trimming cost V 7 bases and J 7 bases; bases outside gene matches: 5. From germline, CDR1 is LNHDA and CDR2 SQIVND (reference sequence). CDR3 amino acids: CASTQQGAQPQHF. CDR3 in DNA: TGTGCCAGTACCCAACAGGGGGCACAGCCCCAGCATTTT.

This clone showed up just a few times. The gene calls are TRBV19 and TRBJ1-5; 7 bases agree with TRBD1. J lost 5 bases, V lost 9 bases, and 13 bases had no gene match. This CDR3 contains 15 residues. Germline-derived CDR1 and CDR2 are LNHDA and SQIVND (reference sequence). The CDR3 reads CASQNLDRTYQPQHF. CDR3 DNA: TGTGCCAGCCAAAATCTGGACAGGACCTATCAGCCCCAGCATTTT.

This chain connects TRBV7-9 to TRBJ1-1; tentative D call: TRBD1 (5 bases). The germline V gene encodes CDR1 SEHNR and CDR2 FQNEAQ (reference sequence). This CDR3 is 14 amino acids long. The V gene lost 5 bases and the J gene lost 3 bases, with 13 bases spanning the gap. CDR3 coding DNA: TGTGCCAGCAGCCCGTGGGGGGAGGACACTGAAGCTTTCTTT. This codes for CASSPWGEDTEAFF.

This clone was counted a single time. The CDR3 here is CAISAGSAYQETQYF. The CDR3 DNA follows: TGTGCCATCAGTGCGGGGTCCGCGTACCAAGAGACCCAGTACTTC. V is TRBV10-3 and J is TRBJ2-5; D may be TRBD2 (5 bases). Trimming pared 4 bases from V and 0 bases from J, leaving 12 bases between. The CDR3 runs to 15 residues. CDR1 and CDR2 (germline): ENHRY, SYGVKD.

This chain connects TRBV11-3 to TRBJ2-1, with TRBD2 matching over 7 bases. CDR3 size: 16 residues. V lost 1 base and J lost 4; bases outside the gene matches: 7. Germline values: CDR1 SGHNT, CDR2 YENEEA. In DNA, the CDR3 is TGTGCCAGCAGCTTAGGGCCGAGGGAGGGGTACAATGAGCAGTTCTTC. This sequence encodes CASSLGPREGYNEQFF.

V is TRBV5-1 and J is TRBJ2-5; D gene uncertain. The V end lost 0 bases, the J end lost 2 bases, and 8 bases lay between the germline ends. Germline assignment: CDR1 SGHRS and CDR2 YFSETQ. This CDR3 has 14 amino acids. In DNA, the CDR3 is TGCGCCAGCAGCTTGGTGGCGGCGCAAGAGACCCAGTACTTC. Translated: CASSLVAAQETQYF.

The chain couples TRBV28 to TRBJ2-7; TRBD2 agrees at 9 bases. The CDR3 has 14 amino acids. CDR1 and CDR2 from the germline V gene are MDHEN and SYDVKM. V lost 6 bases and J lost 3; bases outside the gene matches: 6. CDR3 residues: CASSRGLAGYEQYF. CDR3 in DNA: TGTGCCAGCAGCCGGGGACTAGCAGGCTACGAGCAGTACTTC.

The chain carries TRBV6-5 and TRBJ2-1; TRBD1 matches at 8 bases. The CDR3 length is 15 residues. Trimming took 6 bases from V and 0 from J; bases not matched to a gene: 4. CDR1 is MNHEY, CDR2 SVGAGI, per germline. The CDR3 bases are TGTGCCAGCAGCACCACAGGGGGCTCCTACAATGAGCAGTTCTTC. This gives the protein CASSTTGGSYNEQFF.

In its sample, this clone was seen once. This sequence joins TRBV30 and TRBJ1-2; the D gene is possibly TRBD1 (5 bases). With 0 bases removed from V and 6 bases from J, the gap between germline ends came to 8 bases. The CDR3 loop spans 12 amino acids. The germline CDR1 and CDR2 sequences are GTSNPN and SVGIG (reference sequence). The CDR3 DNA follows: TGTGCCTGGAGTGTGAGGACAAATGGCTACACCTTC. This sequence encodes CAWSVRTNGYTF. Combining the CDR3 with reference TRBV30 and TRBJ1-2 gives the whole variable domain SQTIHQWPATLVQPVGSPLSLECTVEGTSNPNLYWYRQAAGRGLQLLFYSVGIGQISSEVPQNLSASRPQDRQFILSSKKLLLSDSGFYLCAWSVRTNGYTFGSGTRLTVV.

This rearrangement joins TRBV19 to TRBJ2-2, with D tentatively TRBD2 (6 bases). The V end was cut by 7 bases, the J end by 5 bases, with 14 bases between. Germline assignment: CDR1 LNHDA and CDR2 SQIVND (reference sequence). There are 14 residues in the CDR3. The CDR3 sequence is CASTAGLHTGELFF. The CDR3 DNA sequence: TGTGCCAGTACCGCGGGACTTCATACCGGGGAGCTGTTTTTT.

The CDR3 DNA follows: TGTGCCAGCAGCTTAGCGTCGGGGGGGTCTCGGAATAATTCACCCCTCCACTTT. The encoded protein is CASSLASGGSRNNSPLHF. The chain employs TRBV7-6 and TRBJ1-6; a possible D gene is TRBD1 (5 bases). V was clipped by 0 bases and J by 5 bases, with 17 bases between them. The CDR3 spans 18 residues. Germline V gene lookup returns CDR1 SGHVS and CDR2 FNYEAQ. Together with reference TRBV7-6 and TRBJ1-6, the CDR3 gives the full variable domain: GAGVSQSPRYKVTKRGQDVALRCDPISGHVSLYWYRQALGQGPEFLTYFNYEAQQDKSGLPNDRFSAERPEGSISTLTIQRTEQRDSAMYRCASSLASGGSRNNSPLHFGNGTRLTVT.

The count of this clone is one. V usage is TRBV19 and J usage is TRBJ1-1; D uncertain. Germline V CDR1 and CDR2: LNHDA, SQIVND (reference sequence). The CDR3 length is 12 residues. Trimming left V 3 bases short and J 10 bases short, with 12 bases between. The CDR3 here is CASSMAVSGAFF. CDR3 sequence (DNA): TGTGCCAGTAGTATGGCCGTTAGCGGAGCTTTCTTT.